The 18 T cell receptor beta chains listed next were all sequenced from one sample in a study of blood T cell repertoires in COVID-19. Measured with immunoSEQ multiplex PCR; TCRdb has only the in-frame clones, and not every one. Of fewer than 100,000 clones listed, about 81% are singletons. Material: peripheral blood. The receptors come from a man aged 70-80 years with acute or convalescent COVID-19.

The chain carries TRBV13 and TRBJ2-5; the match to TRBD2 covers 8 bases. This CDR3 comprises 17 residues. V lost 5 bases to trimming and J lost 4 bases; unmatched junction nucleotides: 15. Germline V lookup: CDR1 PRHDT, CDR2 FYEKMQ (reference sequence). In nucleotides, the CDR3 is TGTGCCAGCAGCCGAGAATCAAGCGGGAGAGGCACAGAGACCCAGTACTTC. Amino acid sequence: CASSRESSGRGTETQYF.

This clone was detected a few times. The chain carries TRBV13 and TRBJ1-2; D is ambiguous. The CDR3 runs 15 residues. CDR1 is PRHDT, CDR2 FYEKMQ, per germline (reference sequence). V lost 3 bases to trimming and J lost 5 bases, with 16 bases between them. The CDR3 loop is CASSFFFGLTYGYTF. The CDR3, as DNA: TGTGCCAGCAGCTTTTTTTTTGGGCTAACTTATGGCTACACCTTC.

CDR3 nucleotides: TGTGCCAGCAGTCTAGGGGGCGCAGGTGAAAAACTGTTTTTT. It specifies CASSLGGAGEKLFF. The V gene is TRBV28, the J gene TRBJ1-4; 7 bases agree with TRBD1. V lost 5 bases and J lost 7; bases outside the gene matches: 7. Germline V gene lookup returns CDR1 MDHEN and CDR2 SYDVKM. The CDR3 length is 14 residues.

J is TRBJ1-2 and V is TRBV27, with D tentatively TRBD1 (6 bases). Germline loops: CDR1 MNHEY, CDR2 SMNVEV (reference sequence). Trimming stripped 9 bases from V and 2 bases from J, with 16 bases between. The CDR3 has 14 residues. This chain's CDR3 is CASSRGRGNYGYTF. The DNA for the CDR3 is TGTGCCAGTTCGAGGGGGAGGGGGAACTATGGCTACACCTTC.

The rearrangement joins TRBV9 to TRBJ2-7; 8 bases are shared with TRBD1. The length of the CDR3 is 14 residues. Unmatched junction bases numbered 8, after V lost 4 bases and J lost 5 bases. The germline gives CDR1 SGDLS, CDR2 YYNGEE. The CDR3 DNA is TGTGCCAGCAGCCCCTACAGGGGGTCCCACGAGCAGTACTTC. Protein: CASSPYRGSHEQYF. Using reference TRBV9 and TRBJ2-7 for the parts outside the CDR3, the full variable domain is DSGVTQTPKHLITATGQRVTLRCSPRSGDLSVYWYQQSLDQGLQFLIQYYNGEERAKGNILERFSAQQFPDLHSELNLSSLELGDSALYFCASSPYRGSHEQYFGPGTRLTVT.

The chain couples TRBV9 to TRBJ2-5; possible D gene TRBD1, 6 bases. The CDR3 is 16 residues long. Deletions cut 2 bases from V and 1 base from J, with 15 bases between. CDR1 and CDR2 (germline): SGDLS, YYNGEE. Here the CDR3 reads CASSVRSTDSQETQYF. The CDR3 nucleotides are TGTGCCAGCAGCGTCCGGTCGACGGACAGCCAAGAGACCCAGTACTTC.

V is TRBV11-2 and J is TRBJ1-3; no definite D call. Germline V CDR1 and CDR2: SGHAT, FQNNGV. CDR3 length: 14 residues. The V gene lost 1 base and the J gene lost 0 bases, with 4 bases spanning the gap. The CDR3 DNA reads as TGTGCCAGCAGCTTAGGGAGCTCTGGAAACACCATATATTTT. The encoded protein is CASSLGSSGNTIYF.

The V and J genes are TRBV27 and TRBJ1-5, with TRBD1 identical over 8 bases. Looked up from germline, CDR1 is MNHEY and CDR2 is SMNVEV (reference sequence). Trimming removed 10 bases from V and 3 bases from J; junction bases left unmatched: 8. This CDR3 has 14 residues. This chain's CDR3 is CAISAGGSNQPQHF. The CDR3 coding sequence is TGTGCCATCTCAGCAGGGGGCTCCAATCAGCCCCAGCATTTT.

Note on this clone: This may be a read error, as it is one base from a much larger clone. The chain uses TRBV6-2 or TRBV6-3 and TRBJ2-7, with a possible D match to TRBD1 (5 bases). This CDR3 contains 13 residues. V gave up 6 bases and J gave up 2 bases, with 11 bases separating them. Germline V CDR1 and CDR2: MNHEY, SVGEGT. CDR3 sequence: CASSLRQTYEQYF. The CDR3 DNA reads TGTGCCAGCAGCCTTCGACAGACCTACGAGCAGTACTTC.

V gene TRBV30 combines with J gene TRBJ2-1; TRBD2 might be the D (5 bases). V lost 7 bases to trimming and J lost 1 base, with 11 bases between them. The CDR3 loop spans 13 amino acids. Germline CDR1 GTSNPN, CDR2 SVGIG (reference sequence). The CDR3: CALDSGSYNEQFF. The CDR3 DNA reads as TGTGCCTTGGACTCCGGTTCCTACAATGAGCAGTTCTTC.

This clone has a handful of counts. The J gene is TRBJ1-1, the V gene TRBV7-9; D is unclear. CDR1 is SEHNR and CDR2 is FQNEAQ in the germline V gene (reference sequence). V lost 4 bases and J lost 4, with 10 bases in between. The CDR3 length is 13 residues. CDR3 nucleotides: TGTGCCAGCAGCTCCGTGGGCGTCACTGAAGCTTTCTTT. As protein: CASSSVGVTEAFF.

The chain carries TRBV6-2 or TRBV6-3 and TRBJ2-3, with TRBD2 matching 12 bases. The V segment lost 4 bases and the J segment 5 bases; nucleotides outside the gene matches: 7. This CDR3 contains 16 residues. CDR1 is MNHEY, CDR2 SVGEGT, per germline. DNA of the CDR3: TGTGCCAGCAGTTCAAGACTAGCGGGAGAAGGAGATACGCAGTATTTT. It is translated as CASSSRLAGEGDTQYF.

This sequence joins TRBV7-8 and TRBJ1-2; 7 nucleotides line up with TRBD1. Per germline, CDR1 SGHVS and CDR2 FQNEAQ. Germline trimming cut 8 bases from V and 8 bases from J; bases unmatched to any gene: 8. The CDR3 contains 12 residues. CDR3 sequence reads: CASAILGGGYTF. In DNA form, the CDR3 reads TGTGCCAGCGCGATACTAGGGGGCGGCTACACCTTC.

The chain carries TRBV6-5 and TRBJ2-1; the D gene is possibly TRBD2 (6 bases). Germline V gene data show CDR1 as MNHEY and CDR2 as SVGAGI. V lost 5 bases, J lost 10 bases, and 18 bases lay in between. The CDR3 totals 14 residues. CDR3 amino acids: CASSNRGGRQEQFF. In DNA, the CDR3 is TGTGCCAGCAGTAACCGGGGAGGACGGCAGGAGCAGTTCTTC.

V gene TRBV2 combines with J gene TRBJ1-1, with 11 nucleotides matching TRBD1. The CDR3 sequence is 17 residues long. Germline CDR1 is SNHLY and CDR2 is FYNNEI. V was pared by 7 bases and J by 0 bases, with 10 bases of the junction left unmatched. In DNA form, the CDR3 reads TGTGCCAGCAAGTTGGGGACAGGGGGTTTAATGAACACTGAAGCTTTCTTT. Amino acids: CASKLGTGGLMNTEAFF.

The J gene is TRBJ2-3, the V gene TRBV6-5, with D possibly matching TRBD2 (6 bases). This CDR3 contains 16 residues. Trimming took off 2 bases at V and 0 bases at J, with 12 bases between the two ends. Looked up from germline, CDR1 is MNHEY and CDR2 is SVGAGI. The DNA for the CDR3 is TGTGCCAGCAGTTACCAGGCTAGCGTAAGCACAGATACGCAGTATTTT. This gives the protein CASSYQASVSTDTQYF.

This clone has just a few counts. The chain links TRBV27 to TRBJ2-7; perhaps TRBD1 as D (6 bases). Germline CDR1 reads MNHEY; CDR2 reads SMNVEV (reference sequence). Trimming removed 3 bases at V and 0 bases at J, with 18 bases between. CDR3 length: 17 residues. The CDR3 region has the DNA TGTGCCAGCAGTTTCGCCTTCGACAGGACTGACTCCTACGAGCAGTACTTC. Encoded protein: CASSFAFDRTDSYEQYF.

V and J are TRBV5-1 and TRBJ2-7; 8 nucleotides line up with TRBD1. The germline CDR1 and CDR2 sequences are SGHRS and YFSETQ. Germline trimming cut 4 bases from V and 5 bases from J; bases unmatched to any gene: 14. There are 16 residues in the CDR3. The CDR3 region is CASSPGMGTGHHEQYF. CDR3 coding DNA: TGCGCCAGCAGCCCCGGAATGGGGACAGGACACCACGAGCAGTACTTC.